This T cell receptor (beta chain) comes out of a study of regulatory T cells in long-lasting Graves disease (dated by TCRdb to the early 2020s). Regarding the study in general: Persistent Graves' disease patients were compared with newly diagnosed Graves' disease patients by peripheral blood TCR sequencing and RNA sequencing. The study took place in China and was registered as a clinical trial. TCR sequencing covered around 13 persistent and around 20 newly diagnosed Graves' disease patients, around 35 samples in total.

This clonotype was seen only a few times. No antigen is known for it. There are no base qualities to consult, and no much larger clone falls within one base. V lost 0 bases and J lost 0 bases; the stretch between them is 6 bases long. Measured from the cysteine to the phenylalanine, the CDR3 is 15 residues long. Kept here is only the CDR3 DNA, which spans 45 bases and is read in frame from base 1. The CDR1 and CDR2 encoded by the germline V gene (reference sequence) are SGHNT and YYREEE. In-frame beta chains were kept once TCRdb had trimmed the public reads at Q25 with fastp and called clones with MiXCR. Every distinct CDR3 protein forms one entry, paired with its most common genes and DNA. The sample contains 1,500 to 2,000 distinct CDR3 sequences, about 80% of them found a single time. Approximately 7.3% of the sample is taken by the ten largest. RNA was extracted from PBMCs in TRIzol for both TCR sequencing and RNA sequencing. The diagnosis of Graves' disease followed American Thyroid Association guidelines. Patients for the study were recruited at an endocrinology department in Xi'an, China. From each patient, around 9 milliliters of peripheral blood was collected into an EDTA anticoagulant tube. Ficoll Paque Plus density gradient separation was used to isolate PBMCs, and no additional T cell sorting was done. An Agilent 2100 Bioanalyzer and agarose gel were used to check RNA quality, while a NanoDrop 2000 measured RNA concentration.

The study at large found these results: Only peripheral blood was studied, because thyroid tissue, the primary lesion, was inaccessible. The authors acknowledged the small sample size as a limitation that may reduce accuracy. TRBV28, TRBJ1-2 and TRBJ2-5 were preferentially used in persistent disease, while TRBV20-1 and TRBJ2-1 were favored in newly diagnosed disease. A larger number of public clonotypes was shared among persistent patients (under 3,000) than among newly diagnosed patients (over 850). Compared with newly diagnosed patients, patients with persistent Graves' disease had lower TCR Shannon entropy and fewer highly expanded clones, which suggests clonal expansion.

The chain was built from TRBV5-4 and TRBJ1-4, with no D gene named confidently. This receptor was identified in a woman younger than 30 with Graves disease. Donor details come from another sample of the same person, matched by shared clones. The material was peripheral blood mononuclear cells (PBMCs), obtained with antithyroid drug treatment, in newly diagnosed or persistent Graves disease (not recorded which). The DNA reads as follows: TGTGCCAGCAGCTTGGTCCGGACAACTAATGAAAAACTGTTTTTT. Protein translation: CASSLVRTTNEKLFF.